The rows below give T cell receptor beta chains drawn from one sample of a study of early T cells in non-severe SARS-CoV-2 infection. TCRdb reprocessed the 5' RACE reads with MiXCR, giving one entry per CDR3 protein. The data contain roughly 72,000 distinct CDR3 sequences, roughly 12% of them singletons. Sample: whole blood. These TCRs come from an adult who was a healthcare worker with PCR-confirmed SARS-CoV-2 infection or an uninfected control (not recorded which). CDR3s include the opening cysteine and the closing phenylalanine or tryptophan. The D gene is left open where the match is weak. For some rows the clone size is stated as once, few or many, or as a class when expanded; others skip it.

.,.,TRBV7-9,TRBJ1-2,CASSPIRGANYGYTF,TGTGCCAGCAGCCCGATCCGGGGGGCTAACTATGGCTACACCTTC
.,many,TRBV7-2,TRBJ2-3,CASSTWTTTDTQYF,TGTGCCAGCAGCACGTGGACTACCACAGATACGCAGTATTTT
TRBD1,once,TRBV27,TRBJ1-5,CASSSGTGYQPQHF,TGTGCCAGCAGTTCCGGGACAGGGTATCAGCCCCAGCATTTT
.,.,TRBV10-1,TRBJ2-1,CASCSGYRNEQFF,TGCGCCAGCTGTTCTGGTTATCGCAATGAGCAGTTCTTC
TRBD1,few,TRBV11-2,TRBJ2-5,CASSHEMTGVLETQYF,TGTGCCAGCAGCCATGAAATGACAGGGGTCTTGGAGACCCAGTACTTC
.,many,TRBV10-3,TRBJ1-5,CAISDGGYSNQPQHF,TGTGCCATCAGTGATGGAGGGTATAGCAATCAGCCCCAGCATTTT
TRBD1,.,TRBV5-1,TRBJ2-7,CASSPYEGQGINEQYF,TGCGCCAGCAGCCCTTACGAGGGACAGGGAATAAACGAGCAGTACTTC
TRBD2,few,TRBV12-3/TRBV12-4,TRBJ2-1,CASSLVGLAGGEQFF,TGTGCCAGCAGTTTGGTGGGACTAGCGGGAGGGGAGCAGTTCTTC
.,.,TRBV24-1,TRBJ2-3,CATSAGFTDTQYF,TGTGCCACCAGTGCAGGGTTCACAGATACGCAGTATTTT
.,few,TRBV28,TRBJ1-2,CASSSRQPYGYTF,TGTGCCAGCAGTTCCCGACAGCCTTATGGCTACACCTTC
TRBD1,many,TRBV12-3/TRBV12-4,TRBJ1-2,CASSTGDRGDGYTF,TGTGCCAGCAGTACAGGGGATAGAGGGGATGGCTACACCTTC